The T cell receptor beta chain under discussion was sequenced for a study of cytomegalovirus exposure and HLA in healthy donors. PCR primers comprised 60 Vbeta and 13 Jbeta primers. Produced via immunoSEQ multiplex PCR; TCRdb's table is partial and in-frame only. The sample has around 180,000 clones; around 81% are singletons. Concerning this clone: No antigen is known for it.

Study-level findings and limits: Analysis was performed later, and it showed HLA-associated TCR beta chains to be more clonally expanded than equally common others.

The sequenced material came from PBMCs. The TCR comes from a woman between 18 and 29 years old in good health and CMV-seropositive.

The CDR3 protein is CASSPHPGGNQPQHF. CDR3 in DNA: TGTGCCAGCAGCCCCCATCCCGGGGGGAATCAGCCCCAGCATTTT. The V and J genes are TRBV7-6 and TRBJ1-5, with D possibly being TRBD1 (5 bases). Germline-derived CDR1 and CDR2 are SGHVS and FNYEAQ. V shed 5 bases and J shed 4 bases, with 15 bases lying between them. CDR3 size: 15 residues.